The clone carrying this T cell receptor (beta chain) was found many times. After constant-region reverse-primer amplification, full-length variable regions underwent semi-nested PCR with Nested Universal Primer A. One entry per CDR3 protein, called by TCRdb with MiXCR from the 5' RACE reads. The data contain about 57,000 distinct CDR3 sequences, 26% of them singletons. J lost 7 bases, V lost 4 bases, and 5 bases had no gene match. The CDR3 totals 14 residues. Germline-derived CDR1 and CDR2 are SGHTA and FQGTGA. Tregs were sorted as CD4+CD25+CD127-/low cells. The V call is TRBV7-3, the J call TRBJ2-1; 9 bases line up with TRBD2. Sequencing input: tumor-infiltrating Tregs sorted from the breast tumor. This TCR derives from a female donor with breast cancer. Here the CDR3 reads CASSSPSGNNEQFF. CDR3 bases: TGTGCCAGCAGCTCTCCTAGCGGGAATAATGAGCAGTTCTTC.